This TCR beta chain was sequenced during a study of early stage breast cancer tumors. Study-level background: ER+/PR+/HER2- status applied to about 70% of the 16 invasive breast tumors.

Trimming took 0 bases from V and 4 from J; bases not matched to a gene: 8. The germline CDR1 and CDR2 sequences are ENHRY and SYGVKD. The CDR3 is 18 residues long. Overall study results and limits: Tumor and normal breast were distinguished via blood comparison in most of the 16 patients. Tumors had approximately 2.7-fold higher T cell density than normal breast.

A remark on this clone: Its antigen is unknown.

The method was immunoSEQ multiplex PCR; TCRdb's version includes in-frame clones alone and lacks a portion of them. Of fewer than 30,000 clones listed, around 50% are singletons. The rearrangement joins TRBV10-3 to TRBJ2-3; 12 bases match TRBD2. The source material was breast tumor tissue. The TCR was taken from a person in their fifties with breast cancer. CDR3 bases: TGTGCCATCAGTGAGTCGGGGGCTAGCGGGAGGGGCGCAGATACGCAGTATTTT. Protein: CAISESGASGRGADTQYF.